This T cell receptor (beta chain) was documented in a study of control samples from healthy donors and cancer patients (TCRdb year 2020). Concerning this clone itself: It lacks a known antigen. No clone much larger than this one lies a single base away; base qualities are absent.

Libraries were made using the immunoSEQ multiplex PCR assay. TCRdb's version of the immuneACCESS table is confined to in-frame rearrangements and falls short of the full clone set. An unresolved V gene accounts for under half of the shortfall where checked; the remainder is of unknown origin. This sample lists roughly 130,000 clones; roughly 90% were detected once. Jointly, the top ten make up about 3.2% of the sample. The specimen sequenced was blood. The TCR comes from a man aged 50-60 years in good health.

The nucleotide sequence reads as follows: TGTGCCAGTAGTCCTCAGCGAGGACTGAAGATGAACAATGAGCAGTTCTTC. This gives the protein CASSPQRGLKMNNEQFF. The chain couples TRBV19 to TRBJ2-1; TRBD2 could be the D gene, as 5 bases match. The germline V gene (reference sequence) provides CDR1 LNHDA and CDR2 SQIVND. Measured from the cysteine to the phenylalanine, the CDR3 is 17 residues long. Solely the CDR3 DNA is kept, with 51 bases framed from the first base. Cut back by 5 bases and 5 bases, the V and J ends lie 22 bases apart.